A selection of T cell receptor beta chains follows, all from one sample in a study of CD8 T cells in ankylosing spondylitis. TCRdb reprocessed the 5' RACE reads via MiXCR and lists one record per CDR3 protein. The data contain some 30,000 distinct CDR3 sequences, more than 5.5% of them singletons. Source material: blood, either unsorted or a sorted T cell fraction (not recorded which). All receptors derive from a male donor with ankylosing spondylitis or in good health (not recorded which). The conserved cysteine and the conserved F or W are not part of the CDR3 here. Some rows mark clone size as missing; the rest say once, few, many or name a class of expanded clone.

J gene	clone size	V gene	CDR3 protein
TRBJ2-5	medium-sized	TRBV27	ASSLRGARQETQY
TRBJ2-7	many	TRBV10-3	AISEGLNSYEQY
TRBJ2-7	few	TRBV7-2	ASSGALAAAYEQY
TRBJ2-5	many	TRBV14	ASSQSSVQKTQY
TRBJ1-6	many	TRBV20-1	SAPPLGAGVNSPLH
TRBJ2-3	NA	TRBV4-1	ASSQEELAGTNTQY
TRBJ2-5	NA	TRBV12-3/TRBV12-4	ASSLLLAEGETQY
TRBJ2-3	many	TRBV3-1	ASRGQGNTDTQY
TRBJ1-5	few	TRBV16	ASSQWKGGYNQPQH
TRBJ2-2	many	TRBV7-2	ASSLGTSVAGELF
TRBJ2-6	many	TRBV6-2/TRBV6-3	ASSGIGGTGANVLT
TRBJ1-3	few	TRBV7-2	ASSLGGYSGNTIY
TRBJ2-5	many	TRBV20-1	SARDPSLAGNQETQY
TRBJ1-1	few	TRBV29-1	SVALTVNTEAF
TRBJ1-5	many	TRBV12-3/TRBV12-4	ASSQQGYSNQPQH
TRBJ2-7	few	TRBV7-2	ASRSTSLYEQY
TRBJ2-7	many	TRBV5-1	ASSLGLALAGVTYEQY
TRBJ2-2	many	TRBV4-1	ASTPRRERRTGELF
TRBJ2-5	many	TRBV5-1	ASSSTSHRVGETQY
TRBJ2-3	many	TRBV6-5	ASSYGSRPDTQY
TRBJ2-6	many	TRBV29-1	SVTAGASGANVLT
TRBJ2-7	many	TRBV12-3/TRBV12-4	ASSWASRGEQY
TRBJ2-7	many	TRBV9	ASSPQSSVYEQY
TRBJ2-3	few	TRBV7-2	ASSAERLPDTQY
TRBJ1-4	many	TRBV12-3/TRBV12-4	ASSEGHREKLF
TRBJ1-1	many	TRBV5-5	ASSLRFESPEAF
TRBJ2-7	many	TRBV20-1	SARNRLVSSYEQY
TRBJ1-4	few	TRBV12-3/TRBV12-4	ASSHSGVGEKLF
TRBJ2-7	many	TRBV20-1	SAPLIGTSFHEQY
TRBJ1-5	medium-sized	TRBV2	ASSDTGGGQPQH
TRBJ2-1	many	TRBV6-4	ASSDSVLGGGNEQF
TRBJ1-2	many	TRBV3-1	ASSYTRQGEGGYT
TRBJ2-4	many	TRBV7-9	ASSAGQYSKNIQY
TRBJ2-1	many	TRBV2	ASSEVVLAGLNEQF
TRBJ1-1	NA	TRBV15	ATSREVRNTEAF
TRBJ2-3	many	TRBV9	ASSELSGSTTDTQY
TRBJ2-7	many	TRBV12-3/TRBV12-4	ASSLGLPSYEQY
TRBJ2-7	many	TRBV27	ASSLLSRPWEQY
TRBJ2-5	many	TRBV29-1	SVSGQGNRETQY
TRBJ2-1	many	TRBV2	ASIGTSGPYNEQF
TRBJ2-1	NA	TRBV5-1	ASSINRGADYNEQF
TRBJ2-1	many	TRBV20-1	SARESGTGAEQF
TRBJ1-2	many	TRBV6-1	ASSVSNYGYT
TRBJ2-1	many	TRBV29-1	SVGGRGTGNEQF
TRBJ2-1	many	TRBV28	ASSTLAGGPNNEQF
TRBJ2-5	many	TRBV28	ASSRTGGASETQY
TRBJ2-3	many	TRBV5-1	ASRPTLAGDTDTQY
TRBJ2-1	many	TRBV20-1	SARLAGGPAGEQF
TRBJ2-1	many	TRBV18	ASSPLHQSYNEQF
TRBJ2-1	NA	TRBV7-2	ASSPREGEQF
TRBJ1-4	many	TRBV19	ASENGGSDEKLF